Listed here is a single T cell receptor beta chain. What it binds is unknown. The CDR3 is made up of 16 amino acids. Germline CDR1 is SGHDN and CDR2 is FVKESK. V gave up 1 base and J gave up 4 bases, with 16 bases separating them. This entry comes from a study of CD8 T cells in ankylosing spondylitis. Overall study results and limits: A CD8+ phenotype characterized the disease-linked clones, which were relatively rare in peripheral blood. For ankylosing spondylitis blood, a TCR beta motif of under ten highly homologous variants appeared characteristic. The study looked at matched synovial fluid samples from ankylosing spondylitis patients. Disease-linked clones were reported to be significantly enriched there.

Using quantitative 5'-RACE with molecular barcodes, the authors made TCR beta libraries. Using its own MiXCR run on the 5' RACE reads, TCRdb lists one record per CDR3 protein. The data show 350,000 or so distinct CDR3 sequences, 14% to 15% seen once. Sequenced: blood, either unsorted or a sorted T cell fraction (not recorded which). The TCR comes from a male donor with ankylosing spondylitis or in good health (not recorded which). The V call is TRBV14, the J call TRBJ1-1, with a weak D call TRBD1 (5 bases). The CDR3 sequence: CASSQVDKRGLTEAFF. The CDR3, as DNA: TGTGCCAGCAGCCAAGTGGATAAACGGGGACTCACTGAAGCTTTCTTT.